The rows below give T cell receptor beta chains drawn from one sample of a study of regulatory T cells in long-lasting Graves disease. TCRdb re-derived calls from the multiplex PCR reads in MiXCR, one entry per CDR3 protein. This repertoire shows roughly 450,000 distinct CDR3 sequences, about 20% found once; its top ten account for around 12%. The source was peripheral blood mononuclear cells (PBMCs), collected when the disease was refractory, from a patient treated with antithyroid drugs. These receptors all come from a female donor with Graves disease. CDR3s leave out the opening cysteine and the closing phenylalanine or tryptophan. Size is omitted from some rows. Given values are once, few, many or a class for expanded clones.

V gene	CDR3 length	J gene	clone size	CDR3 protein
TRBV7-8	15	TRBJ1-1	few	ASSLGDRVPPNTEAF
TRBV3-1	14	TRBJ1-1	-	ASSQGGGARGTEAF
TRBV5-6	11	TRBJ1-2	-	ASSRFDNYGYT
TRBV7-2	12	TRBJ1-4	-	ASSYPGPDEKLF
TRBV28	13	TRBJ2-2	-	ASSSGTTNTGELF
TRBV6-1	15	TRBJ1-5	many	ASTPGTGADRNQPQH
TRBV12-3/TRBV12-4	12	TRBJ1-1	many	ASQTYGLYTEAF
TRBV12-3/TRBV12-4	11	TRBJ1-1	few	ASSFGWPPEAF
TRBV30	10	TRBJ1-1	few	ALAKGNTEAF
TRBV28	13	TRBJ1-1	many	ASSLEGWGNTEAF
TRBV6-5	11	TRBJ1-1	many	ASSYVKGTEAF
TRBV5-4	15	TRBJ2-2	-	ASSPTSGGARTGELF
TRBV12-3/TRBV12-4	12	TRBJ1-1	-	TSSPGGVGTEAF
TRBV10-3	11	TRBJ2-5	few	AISDLGQETQY
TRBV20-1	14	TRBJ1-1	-	SARDDRGRENTEAF
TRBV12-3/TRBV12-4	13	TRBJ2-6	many	ASSPDGSGANVLT
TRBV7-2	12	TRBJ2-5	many	ASSLKRLQETQY
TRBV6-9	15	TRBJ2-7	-	ASSYSGTFSTPYEQY
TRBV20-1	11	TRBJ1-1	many	SARLPGTHEAF
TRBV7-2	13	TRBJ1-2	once	ASSLAGGARRGYT
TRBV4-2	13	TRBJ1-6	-	ASSQDQGGNSPLH
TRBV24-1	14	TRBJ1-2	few	ATSDRWTGGGDGYT
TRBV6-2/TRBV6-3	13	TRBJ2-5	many	ASSYSLAGGQTQY
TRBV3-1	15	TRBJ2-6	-	ASSQDIGLGGANVLT
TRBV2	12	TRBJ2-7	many	ATRRLAGGNREY
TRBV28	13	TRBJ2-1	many	ASSFDRTGRDEQF
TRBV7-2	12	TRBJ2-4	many	ASSLWDTKNIQY
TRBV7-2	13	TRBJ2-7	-	ASSLGASGNYEQY
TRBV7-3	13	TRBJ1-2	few	ASSRGPTANYGYT
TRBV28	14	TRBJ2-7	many	ASSLWGQGKISEQY
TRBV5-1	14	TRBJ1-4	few	ASSDRTGQTNEKLF
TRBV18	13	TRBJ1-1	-	ASSPRGAENTEAF
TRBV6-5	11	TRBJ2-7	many	ASSYARFYEQY
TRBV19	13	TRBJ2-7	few	ASSPNAAGEYEQY
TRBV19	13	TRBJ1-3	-	ASSIDSRAGNTIY
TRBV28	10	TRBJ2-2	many	ASDMNTGELF
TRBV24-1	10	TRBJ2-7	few	ATASHTHEQY
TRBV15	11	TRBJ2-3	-	ATKRGLTDTQY
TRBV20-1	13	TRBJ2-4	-	SAQTGRLAKNIQY
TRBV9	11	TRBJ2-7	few	ASSVQPAYEQY